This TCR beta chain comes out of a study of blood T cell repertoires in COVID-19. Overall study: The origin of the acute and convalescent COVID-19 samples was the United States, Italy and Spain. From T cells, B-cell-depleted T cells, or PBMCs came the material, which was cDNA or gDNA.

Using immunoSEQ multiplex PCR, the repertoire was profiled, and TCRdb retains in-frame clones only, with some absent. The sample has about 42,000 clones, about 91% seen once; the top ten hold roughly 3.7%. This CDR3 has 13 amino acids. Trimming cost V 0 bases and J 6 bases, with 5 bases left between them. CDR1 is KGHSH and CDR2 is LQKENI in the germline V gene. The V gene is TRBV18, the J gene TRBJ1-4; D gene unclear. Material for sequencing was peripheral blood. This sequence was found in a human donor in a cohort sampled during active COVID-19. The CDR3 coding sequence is TGTGCCAGCTCACCACCCGGAGATGAAAAACTGTTTTTT. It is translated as CASSPPGDEKLFF.